A selection of T cell receptor beta chains follows, all from one sample in a study of response to subunit inactivated influenza vaccine. Each CDR3 protein is one row after TCRdb ran MiXCR on the RT-PCR reads. The table has more than 400,000 distinct CDR3 sequences, about a tenth seen once. Sequenced material: PBMCs from blood, taken around seven weeks after vaccination. The receptors originated from a man aged 45 to 65 who received an inactivated influenza vaccine. Each CDR3 is given with its conserved first and last residue. The order of the fields is clone size, V gene, J gene, D gene, CDR3 protein, CDR3 DNA. A D gene is named only where the DNA matches it firmly. Clone sizes are given selectively: once, few, many, or a class where the clone is expanded.

-	TRBV27	TRBJ2-7	TRBD2	CASSLRVSGGPSSYEQYF	TGTGCCAGCAGTTTAAGGGTTAGCGGGGGGCCTAGCTCCTACGAGCAGTACTTC
many	TRBV7-2	TRBJ2-5	-	CASSLGTETQYF	TGTGCCAGCAGCTTAGGCACAGAGACCCAGTACTTC
few	TRBV20-1	TRBJ2-5	-	CSASPPQGRQETQYF	TGCAGTGCTAGCCCACCACAGGGGAGGCAAGAGACCCAGTACTTC
-	TRBV11-2	TRBJ2-5	TRBD2	CASSQPLAGVAETQYF	TGTGCCAGCAGCCAGCCTCTCGCGGGGGTTGCGGAGACCCAGTACTTC
many	TRBV12-3/TRBV12-4	TRBJ1-5	-	CASSPLGLPQHF	TGTGCCAGCAGTCCCCTCGGGTTGCCCCAGCATTTT
-	TRBV5-1	TRBJ1-1	-	CASSFSGSSTEAFF	TGCGCCAGCAGCTTTTCAGGGTCGAGCACTGAAGCTTTCTTT
-	TRBV20-1	TRBJ2-7	TRBD2	CSAPAGGRAQYF	TGCAGTGCTCCGGCGGGGGGCAGGGCGCAGTACTTC
-	TRBV12-3/TRBV12-4	TRBJ1-1	TRBD1	CANSLGTGISEAFF	TGTGCCAACAGTTTGGGGACAGGGATTTCTGAAGCTTTCTTT
-	TRBV12-3/TRBV12-4	TRBJ2-5	-	CASIISPGGTQYF	TGTGCCAGCATCATTTCCCCCGGAGGTACCCAGTACTTC
few	TRBV24-1	TRBJ2-7	-	CATSEAAYEQYF	TGTGCCACCAGTGAAGCAGCCTACGAGCAGTACTTC
many	TRBV4-2	TRBJ2-5	TRBD2	CASSQATGLAQETQYF	TGTGCCAGCAGCCAAGCCACGGGACTAGCCCAAGAGACCCAGTACTTC
-	TRBV5-6	TRBJ2-2	-	CASSYWTLLAGELFF	TGTGCCAGCAGCTATTGGACACTCCTAGCCGGGGAGCTGTTTTTT
-	TRBV29-1	TRBJ1-1	-	CSVAGRSNTEAFF	TGCAGCGTTGCTGGTCGCAGTAACACTGAAGCTTTCTTT
few	TRBV20-1	TRBJ2-1	-	CSARRQAWKEFF	TGCAGTGCTAGGAGGCAGGCGTGGAAGGAGTTCTTC
few	TRBV6-2/TRBV6-3	TRBJ1-4	-	CASSAGGQSRKLFF	TGTGCCAGCAGTGCGGGTGGCCAGAGTCGAAAACTGTTTTTT
-	TRBV4-3	TRBJ1-4	TRBD1	CASSQETGQTIEKLFF	TGCGCCAGCAGCCAAGAGACGGGACAGACTATTGAAAAACTGTTTTTT
-	TRBV5-1	TRBJ2-1	-	CASSLGPGSNEQFF	TGCGCCAGCAGCTTGGGGCCAGGGAGCAATGAGCAGTTCTTC
few	TRBV5-6	TRBJ2-1	-	CASRSRVEQFF	TGTGCCAGCAGGTCCCGGGTCGAGCAGTTCTTC
many	TRBV5-1	TRBJ1-2	TRBD1	CASSLLPGQGTYGYTF	TGCGCCAGCAGCTTGTTACCGGGACAGGGGACCTATGGCTACACCTTC
many	TRBV20-1	TRBJ2-2	TRBD2	CSAARGGNTGELFF	TGCAGTGCGGCTCGCGGGGGGAACACCGGGGAGCTGTTTTTT
many	TRBV20-1	TRBJ2-1	TRBD2	CSARDLFTAGGSAVDEQFF	TGCAGTGCTAGAGATCTGTTCACAGCGGGAGGATCCGCAGTTGATGAGCAGTTCTTC
-	TRBV6-2/TRBV6-3	TRBJ1-1	-	CASSYSIPNTEAFF	TGTGCCAGCAGTTACTCGATTCCGAACACTGAAGCTTTCTTT
few	TRBV6-5	TRBJ2-1	TRBD2	CASSYSASGGNPYNEQFF	TGTGCCAGCAGTTACTCGGCTAGCGGGGGGAACCCCTACAATGAGCAGTTCTTC
few	TRBV19	TRBJ2-5	-	CASSIDGEETQYF	TGTGCCAGTAGTATAGATGGGGAAGAGACCCAGTACTTC
few	TRBV5-1	TRBJ2-3	-	CASSLVPASTDTQYF	TGCGCCAGCAGCTTGGTGCCGGCTAGCACAGATACGCAGTATTTT
many	TRBV14	TRBJ1-1	-	CASSQVRGQGTEAFF	TGTGCCAGCAGCCAAGTTAGGGGCCAAGGCACTGAAGCTTTCTTT
-	TRBV4-3	TRBJ1-1	-	CASSQNRDINTEAFF	TGCGCCAGCAGCCAAAACAGGGACATCAACACTGAAGCTTTCTTT
few	TRBV7-7	TRBJ2-3	-	CASSLGAGVPPDTQYF	TGTGCCAGCAGCTTAGGGGCAGGGGTCCCACCAGATACGCAGTATTTT
-	TRBV6-2/TRBV6-3	TRBJ2-3	-	CASSLGQPADTQYF	TGTGCCAGCAGCCTCGGACAGCCTGCAGATACGCAGTATTTT
few	TRBV5-1	TRBJ2-7	TRBD1	CASSKGQGTGGEQYF	TGCGCCAGCAGCAAGGGACAGGGCACCGGTGGCGAGCAGTACTTC
many	TRBV5-1	TRBJ2-7	-	CASSPGPEGEQYF	TGCGCCAGCAGCCCTGGACCCGAAGGCGAGCAGTACTTC
few	TRBV7-3	TRBJ2-1	TRBD1	CASSVTGQGRNEQFF	TGTGCCAGCAGCGTCACGGGACAGGGGAGAAATGAGCAGTTCTTC
many	TRBV5-1	TRBJ2-3	-	CASSLYQSTDTQYF	TGCGCCAGCAGCTTGTATCAGAGTACGGATACGCAGTATTTT
many	TRBV5-1	TRBJ2-7	TRBD1	CASRERTGGEGEQYF	TGCGCCAGCAGGGAACGGACAGGGGGCGAAGGCGAGCAGTACTTC
few	TRBV7-9	TRBJ1-2	-	CASTPSLKGYTF	TGTGCCAGCACCCCTAGCTTGAAAGGCTACACCTTC
few	TRBV7-9	TRBJ2-1	-	CASSLLQVDDNLNEQFF	TGTGCCAGCAGCTTACTACAGGTGGACGATAATCTCAATGAGCAGTTCTTC
many	TRBV6-1	TRBJ1-1	TRBD1	CASSLGQSTEAFF	TGTGCCAGCTCACTGGGACAGTCCACTGAAGCTTTCTTT
many	TRBV5-5	TRBJ1-4	TRBD1	CASSLRQGGLGNEKLFF	TGTGCCAGCAGCTTGAGACAAGGGGGCCTCGGTAATGAAAAACTGTTTTTT
-	TRBV18	TRBJ1-1	-	CASSPPWGGGPTRPFF	TGTGCCAGCTCACCACCCTGGGGTGGGGGGCCCACCCGGCCTTTCTTT
-	TRBV10-2	TRBJ1-2	-	CASSEYQGGGYTF	TGCGCCAGCAGTGAGTACCAGGGCGGCGGCTACACCTTC
few	TRBV4-3	TRBJ2-1	TRBD1	CASSQGYRGTYNEQFF	TGCGCCAGCAGCCAAGGGTACAGGGGGACCTACAATGAGCAGTTCTTC
few	TRBV6-1	TRBJ2-3	TRBD1	CASRPLDRGLADTQYF	TGTGCCAGCAGACCTCTGGACAGGGGGCTGGCAGATACGCAGTATTTT
-	TRBV5-1	TRBJ2-1	TRBD2	CASSLAGGASWEQFF	TGCGCCAGCAGCTTAGCGGGGGGGGCCTCCTGGGAGCAGTTCTTC
many	TRBV29-1	TRBJ2-5	TRBD2	CSVEDRASGGQTQYF	TGCAGCGTTGAAGATCGGGCTAGCGGGGGACAGACCCAGTACTTC
many	TRBV2	TRBJ2-7	TRBD1	CASSEKGSDRAYEQYF	TGTGCCAGCAGTGAAAAAGGATCGGACAGGGCCTACGAGCAGTACTTC
-	TRBV9	TRBJ2-1	-	CASSVGLVSYNEQFF	TGTGCCAGCAGCGTAGGACTAGTCTCCTACAATGAGCAGTTCTTC
few	TRBV20-1	TRBJ2-7	TRBD2	CSALTSGSWTYEQYF	TGCAGTGCTCTGACTAGCGGGAGTTGGACCTACGAGCAGTACTTC
-	TRBV4-1	TRBJ2-7	TRBD2	CASSQASGLVYEQYF	TGCGCCAGCAGCCAAGCTAGCGGGCTAGTCTACGAGCAGTACTTC
few	TRBV4-3	TRBJ2-7	-	CASSQEFFALPYEQYF	TGCGCCAGCAGCCAAGAGTTCTTCGCCCTACCCTACGAGCAGTACTTC
few	TRBV27	TRBJ2-3	-	CASSFQGGDLGTDTQYF	TGTGCCAGCAGTTTCCAGGGTGGGGATTTAGGCACAGATACGCAGTATTTT
-	TRBV9	TRBJ2-3	-	CASSVAGQGGGDTQYF	TGTGCCAGCAGCGTAGCTGGGCAGGGGGGTGGGGATACGCAGTATTTT